Described below is a single TCR beta chain sequence and its context. Read coverage stops 3 residues before the CDR3 terminus; the germline J gene supplies the remainder. The sample is drawn from a study of T cells in women clearing cervical HPV infection. The wider study: Cases were women with histologically confirmed HPV16-related CIN3 or worse, including a couple of invasive cancers. Controls' single incident HPV16 infection cleared within 12 months without precancer.

Method: immunoSEQ multiplex PCR; TCRdb's copy keeps in-frame clones and lacks some. Its table lists tens of thousands of clones. Looked up from germline, CDR1 is GTSNPN and CDR2 is SVGIG (reference sequence). The CDR3 spans 17 residues. Trimming took 1 base from V and 2 from J; bases not matched to a gene: 8. The receptor's source is a woman between 18 and 69 years old with a cervical HPV16 infection that either progressed to CIN3+ or cleared (not recorded which). The chain combines TRBV30 with TRBJ2-7; 13 bases match TRBD2. Sequenced input: blood buffy coat. CDR3 in amino acids: CAWSGFTSGRAAYEQYF. CDR3 DNA (partial): TGTGCCTGGAGTGGGTTCACTAGCGGGAGGGCTGCCTACGAG.